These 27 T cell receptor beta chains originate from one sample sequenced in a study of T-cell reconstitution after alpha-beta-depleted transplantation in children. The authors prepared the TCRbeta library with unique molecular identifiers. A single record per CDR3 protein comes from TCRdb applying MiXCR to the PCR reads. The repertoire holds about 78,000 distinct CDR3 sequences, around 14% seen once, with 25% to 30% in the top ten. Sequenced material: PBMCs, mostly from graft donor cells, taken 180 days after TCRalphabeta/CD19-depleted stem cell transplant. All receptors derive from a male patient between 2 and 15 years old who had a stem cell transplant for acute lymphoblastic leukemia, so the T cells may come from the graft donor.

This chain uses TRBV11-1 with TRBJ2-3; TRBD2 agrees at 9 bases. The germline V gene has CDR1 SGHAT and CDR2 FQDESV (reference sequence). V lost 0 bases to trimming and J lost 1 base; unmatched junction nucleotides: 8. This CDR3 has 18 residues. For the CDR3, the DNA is TGTGCCAGCAGCTTAGCTAGCGGGGGACTCGGGGGCACAGATACGCAGTATTTT. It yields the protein CASSLASGGLGGTDTQYF.

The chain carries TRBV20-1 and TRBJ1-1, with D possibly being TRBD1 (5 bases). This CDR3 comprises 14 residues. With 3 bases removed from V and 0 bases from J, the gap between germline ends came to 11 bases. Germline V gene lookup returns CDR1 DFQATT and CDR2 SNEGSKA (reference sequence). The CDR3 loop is CSARIGTVNTEAFF. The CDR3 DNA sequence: TGCAGTGCTAGGATCGGGACTGTGAACACTGAAGCTTTCTTT.

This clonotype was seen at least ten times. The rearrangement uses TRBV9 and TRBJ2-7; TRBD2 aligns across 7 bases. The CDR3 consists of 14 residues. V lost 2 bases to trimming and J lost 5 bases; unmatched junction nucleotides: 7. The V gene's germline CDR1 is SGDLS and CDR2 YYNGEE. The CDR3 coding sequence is TGTGCCAGCAGCGTGTCGGGAGGTTCCCACGAGCAGTACTTC. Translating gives CASSVSGGSHEQYF.

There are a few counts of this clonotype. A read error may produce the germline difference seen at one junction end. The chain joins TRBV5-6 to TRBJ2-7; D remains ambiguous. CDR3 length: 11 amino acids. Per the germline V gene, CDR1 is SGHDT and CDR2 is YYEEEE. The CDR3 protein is CASSSSDEQYF. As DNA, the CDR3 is TGTGCCAGCAGCTCCTCCGACGAGCAGTACTTC.

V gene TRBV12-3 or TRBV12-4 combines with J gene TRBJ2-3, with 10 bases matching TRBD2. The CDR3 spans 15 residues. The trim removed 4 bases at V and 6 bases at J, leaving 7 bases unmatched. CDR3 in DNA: TGTGCCAGCAGTTCCCCGAGCGGGGGGGTGGATACGCAGTATTTT. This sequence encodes CASSSPSGGVDTQYF.

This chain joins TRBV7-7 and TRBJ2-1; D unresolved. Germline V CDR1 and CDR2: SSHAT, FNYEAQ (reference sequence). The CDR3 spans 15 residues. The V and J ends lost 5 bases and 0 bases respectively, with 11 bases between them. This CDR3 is CASSPITSSYNEQFF. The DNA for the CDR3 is TGTGCCAGCAGCCCAATAACCAGCTCCTACAATGAGCAGTTCTTC.

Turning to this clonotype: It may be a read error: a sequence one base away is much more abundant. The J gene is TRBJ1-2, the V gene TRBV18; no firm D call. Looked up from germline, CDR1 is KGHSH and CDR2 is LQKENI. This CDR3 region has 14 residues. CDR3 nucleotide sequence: TGTGCCAGCTCACCAGGGCGCTCTAACTATGGCTACCCCTTC. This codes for CASSPGRSNYGYPF.

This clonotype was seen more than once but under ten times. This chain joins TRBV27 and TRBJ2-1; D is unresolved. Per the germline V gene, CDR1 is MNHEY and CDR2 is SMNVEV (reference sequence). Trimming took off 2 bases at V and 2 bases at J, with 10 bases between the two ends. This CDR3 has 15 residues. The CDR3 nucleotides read TGTGCCAGCAGTTTAGAAGTCGTTCCCTACAATGAGCAGTTCTTC. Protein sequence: CASSLEVVPYNEQFF.

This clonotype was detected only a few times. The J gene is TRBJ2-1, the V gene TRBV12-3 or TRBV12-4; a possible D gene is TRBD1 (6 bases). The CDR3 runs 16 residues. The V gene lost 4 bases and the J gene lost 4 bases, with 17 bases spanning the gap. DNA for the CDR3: TGTGCCAGCAGTTCCCACAGGGCTATGCCTTACAATGAGCAGTTCTTC. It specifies CASSSHRAMPYNEQFF.

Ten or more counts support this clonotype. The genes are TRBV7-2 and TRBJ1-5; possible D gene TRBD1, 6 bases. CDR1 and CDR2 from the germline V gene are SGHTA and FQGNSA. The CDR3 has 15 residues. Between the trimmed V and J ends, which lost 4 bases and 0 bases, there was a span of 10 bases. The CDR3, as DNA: TGTGCCAGCAGCTCGGACAGAAATAGCAATCAGCCCCAGCATTTT. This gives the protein CASSSDRNSNQPQHF.

CDR3 coding DNA: TGTGCCAGCGTAAAGTCTCCAGCGGGAGGGCCGGGCAATGAGCAGTTCTTC. It yields the protein CASVKSPAGGPGNEQFF. The chain couples TRBV5-4 to TRBJ2-1; TRBD2 agrees at 10 bases. V gave up 7 bases and J gave up 6 bases; unmatched junction bases: 16. CDR3 length: 17 residues. CDR1 and CDR2 (germline): SGHNT, YYREEE (reference sequence).

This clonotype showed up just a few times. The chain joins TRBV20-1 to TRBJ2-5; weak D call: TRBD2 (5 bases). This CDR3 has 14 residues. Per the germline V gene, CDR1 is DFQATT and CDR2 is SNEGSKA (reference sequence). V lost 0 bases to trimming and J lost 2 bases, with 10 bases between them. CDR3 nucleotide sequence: TGCAGTGCTAGAGATGGGGAGAAGCAAGAGACCCAGTACTTC. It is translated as CSARDGEKQETQYF.

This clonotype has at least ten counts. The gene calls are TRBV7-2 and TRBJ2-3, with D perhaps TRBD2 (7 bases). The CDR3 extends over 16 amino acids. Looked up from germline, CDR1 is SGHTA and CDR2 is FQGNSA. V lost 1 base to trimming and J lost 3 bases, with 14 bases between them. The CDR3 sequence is CASSLVGGALTDTQYF. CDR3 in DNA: TGTGCCAGCAGCTTAGTGGGGGGGGCGCTAACAGATACGCAGTATTTT.

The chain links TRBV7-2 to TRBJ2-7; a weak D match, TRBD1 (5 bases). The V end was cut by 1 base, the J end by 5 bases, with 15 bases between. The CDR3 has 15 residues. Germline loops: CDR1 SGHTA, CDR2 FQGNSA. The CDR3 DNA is TGTGCCAGCAGCTTAGAGGGGTCGATGCCTCACGAGCAGTACTTC. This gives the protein CASSLEGSMPHEQYF.

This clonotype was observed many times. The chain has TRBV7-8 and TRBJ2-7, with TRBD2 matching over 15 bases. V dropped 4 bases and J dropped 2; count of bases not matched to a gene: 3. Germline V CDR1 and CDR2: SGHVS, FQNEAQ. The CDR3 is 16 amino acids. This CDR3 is CASSWTSGGGAYEQYF. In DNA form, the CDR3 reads TGTGCCAGCAGCTGGACTAGCGGGGGGGGAGCCTACGAGCAGTACTTC.

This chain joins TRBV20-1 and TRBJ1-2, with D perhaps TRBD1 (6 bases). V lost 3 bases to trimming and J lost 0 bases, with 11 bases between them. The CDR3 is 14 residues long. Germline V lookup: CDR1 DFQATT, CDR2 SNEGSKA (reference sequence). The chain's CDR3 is CSASLRTANYGYTF. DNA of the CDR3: TGCAGTGCTAGCCTTCGGACAGCTAACTATGGCTACACCTTC.

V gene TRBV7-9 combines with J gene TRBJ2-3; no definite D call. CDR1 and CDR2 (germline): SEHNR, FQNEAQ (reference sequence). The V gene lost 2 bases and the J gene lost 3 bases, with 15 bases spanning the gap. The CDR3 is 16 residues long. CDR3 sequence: CASSLSRPLATDTQYF. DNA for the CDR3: TGTGCCAGCAGCTTATCGAGGCCCCTCGCAACAGATACGCAGTATTTT.

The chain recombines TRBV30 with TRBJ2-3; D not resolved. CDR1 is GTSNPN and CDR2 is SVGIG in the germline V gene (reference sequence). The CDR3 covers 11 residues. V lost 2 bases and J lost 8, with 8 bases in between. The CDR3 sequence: CAWSPYGTQYF. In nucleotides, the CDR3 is TGTGCCTGGAGTCCTTACGGTACGCAGTATTTT.

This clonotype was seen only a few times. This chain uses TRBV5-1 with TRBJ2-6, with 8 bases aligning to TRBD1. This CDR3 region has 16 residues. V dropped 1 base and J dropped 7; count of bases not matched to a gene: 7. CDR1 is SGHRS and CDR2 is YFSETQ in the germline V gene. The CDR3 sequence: CASSLRTGPRANVLTF. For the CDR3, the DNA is TGCGCCAGCAGCTTGAGGACAGGGCCCAGAGCCAACGTCCTGACTTTC.

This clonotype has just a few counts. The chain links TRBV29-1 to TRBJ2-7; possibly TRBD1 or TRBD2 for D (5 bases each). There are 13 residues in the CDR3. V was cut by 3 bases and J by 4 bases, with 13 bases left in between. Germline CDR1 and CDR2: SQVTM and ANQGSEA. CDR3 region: CSVEGEGAYEQYF. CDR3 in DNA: TGCAGCGTTGAGGGGGAAGGGGCATACGAGCAGTACTTC.

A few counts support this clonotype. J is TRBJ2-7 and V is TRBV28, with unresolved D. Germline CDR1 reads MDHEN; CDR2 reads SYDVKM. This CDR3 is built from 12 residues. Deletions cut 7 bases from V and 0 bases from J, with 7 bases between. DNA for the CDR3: TGTGCCAGCATACGGAGCTCCTACGAGCAGTACTTC. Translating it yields CASIRSSYEQYF.

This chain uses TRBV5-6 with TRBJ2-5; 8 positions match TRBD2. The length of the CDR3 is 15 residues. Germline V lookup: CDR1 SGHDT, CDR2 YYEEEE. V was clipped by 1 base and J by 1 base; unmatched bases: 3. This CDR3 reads CASSLSSGVQETQYF. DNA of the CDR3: TGTGCCAGCAGCTTGAGTAGCGGGGTCCAAGAGACCCAGTACTTC.

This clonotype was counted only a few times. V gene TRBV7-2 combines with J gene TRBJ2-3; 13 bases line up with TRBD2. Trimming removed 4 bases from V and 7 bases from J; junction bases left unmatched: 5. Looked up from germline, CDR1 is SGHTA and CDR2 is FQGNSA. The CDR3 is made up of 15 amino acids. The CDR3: CASSSLAGGPNTQYF. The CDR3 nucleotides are TGTGCCAGCAGCTCACTAGCGGGAGGGCCTAATACGCAGTATTTT.

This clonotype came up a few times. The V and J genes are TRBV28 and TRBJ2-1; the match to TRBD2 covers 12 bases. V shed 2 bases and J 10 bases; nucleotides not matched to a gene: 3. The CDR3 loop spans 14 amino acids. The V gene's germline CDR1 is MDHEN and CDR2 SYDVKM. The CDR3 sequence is CASSLGLAGGEQFF. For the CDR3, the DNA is TGTGCCAGCAGTTTAGGGCTAGCGGGAGGGGAGCAGTTCTTC.

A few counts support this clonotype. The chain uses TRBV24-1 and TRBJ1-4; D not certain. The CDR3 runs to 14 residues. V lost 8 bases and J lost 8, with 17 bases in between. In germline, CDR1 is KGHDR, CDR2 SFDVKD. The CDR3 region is CATTTASPREKLFF. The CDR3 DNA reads TGTGCCACCACCACGGCTTCACCTCGGGAAAAACTGTTTTTT.

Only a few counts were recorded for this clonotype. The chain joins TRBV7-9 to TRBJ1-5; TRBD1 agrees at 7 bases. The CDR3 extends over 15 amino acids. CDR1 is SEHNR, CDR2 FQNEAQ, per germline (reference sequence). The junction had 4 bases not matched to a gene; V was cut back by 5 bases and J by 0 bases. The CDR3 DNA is TGTGCCAGCAGCCAGACAGGGTATAGCAATCAGCCCCAGCATTTT. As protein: CASSQTGYSNQPQHF.

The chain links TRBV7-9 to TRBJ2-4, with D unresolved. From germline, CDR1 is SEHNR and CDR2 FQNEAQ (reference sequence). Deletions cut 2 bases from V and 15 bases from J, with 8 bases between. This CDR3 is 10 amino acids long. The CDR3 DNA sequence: TGTGCCAGCAGCTTATCAGCCCTGTACTTC. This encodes CASSLSALYF.